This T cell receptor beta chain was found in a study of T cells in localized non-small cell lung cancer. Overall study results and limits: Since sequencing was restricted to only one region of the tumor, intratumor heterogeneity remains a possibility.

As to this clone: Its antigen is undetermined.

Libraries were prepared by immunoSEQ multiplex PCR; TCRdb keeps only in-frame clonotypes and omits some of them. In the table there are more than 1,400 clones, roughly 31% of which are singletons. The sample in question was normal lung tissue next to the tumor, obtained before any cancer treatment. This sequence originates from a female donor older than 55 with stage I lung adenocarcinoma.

CDR3 nucleotide sequence: TGTGCCAGTAGCCTTCAGCCCGGGGAGCTGTTTTTT. Residues: CASSLQPGELFF. J is TRBJ2-2 and V is TRBV19; D is uncertain. The V end was cut by 6 bases, the J end by 6 bases, with 8 bases between. Looked up from germline, CDR1 is LNHDA and CDR2 is SQIVND (reference sequence). CDR3 length equals 12 residues.